Shown below are 27 T cell receptor beta chains from a single sample sequenced in a study of blood T cell repertoires in COVID-19. Produced via immunoSEQ multiplex PCR; TCRdb's table is partial and in-frame only. This table has approximately 330,000 clones, 89% appearing once. The sequenced sample consisted of PBMCs or T cells enriched from blood (not recorded which). These receptors came from a young woman who had recovered from COVID-19.

The V and J genes are TRBV4-1 and TRBJ1-2; TRBD1 matches 12 bases. After removal of 3 bases from V and 12 bases from J, the junction contained 8 bases not matched to a gene. In germline, CDR1 is MGHRA, CDR2 YSYEKL. CDR3 size: 14 residues. As DNA, the CDR3 is TGCGCCAGCAGCCAGATCCGGGACAGGGGGCAAAACACCTTC. Translated, it gives CASSQIRDRGQNTF.

The V and J genes are TRBV9 and TRBJ2-5, with 9 bases that match TRBD2. The CDR3 sequence is 15 residues long. V lost 1 base and J lost 5; bases outside the gene matches: 6. Germline CDR1 SGDLS, CDR2 YYNGEE. CDR3 sequence (DNA): TGTGCCAGCAGCGTAATGGCGGGAGGGCCCGAGACCCAGTACTTC. This translates into CASSVMAGGPETQYF. Full variable domain (outside the CDR3, taken from reference TRBV9 and TRBJ2-5): DSGVTQTPKHLITATGQRVTLRCSPRSGDLSVYWYQQSLDQGLQFLIQYYNGEERAKGNILERFSAQQFPDLHSELNLSSLELGDSALYFCASSVMAGGPETQYFGPGTRLLVL.

The chain joins TRBV29-1 to TRBJ2-2, with D perhaps TRBD2 (6 bases). Trimming shortened V by 6 bases and J by 7 bases, and 15 bases separated the two germline ends. From germline, CDR1 is SQVTM and CDR2 ANQGSEA. This CDR3 has 13 residues. CDR3 protein: CSVNSGLYGELFF. DNA of the CDR3: TGCAGCGTAAATAGCGGACTGTACGGGGAGCTGTTTTTT.

The chain employs TRBV6-5 and TRBJ2-1; TRBD2 aligns across 9 bases. The V segment lost 2 bases and the J segment 3 bases; nucleotides outside the gene matches: 5. The CDR3 length is 16 residues. CDR1 is MNHEY, CDR2 SVGAGI, per germline. CDR3 in DNA: TGTGCCAGCAGTTACGGGCGGGAGGGCCGCTACAATGAGCAGTTCTTC. This encodes CASSYGREGRYNEQFF.

This sequence joins TRBV11-2 and TRBJ1-1; D is uncertain. The V end was cut by 6 bases, the J end by 0 bases, with 14 bases between. Germline CDR1 reads SGHAT; CDR2 reads FQNNGV. This CDR3 has 15 residues. CDR3 in amino acids: CASSYPGSMNTEAFF. CDR3 in DNA: TGTGCCAGCAGTTATCCAGGTTCCATGAACACTGAAGCTTTCTTT.

The chain employs TRBV18 and TRBJ2-6; no clear D gene. The germline V and J ends were trimmed by 3 bases and 0 bases, with 12 bases remaining between them. This CDR3 spans 17 amino acids. The germline CDR1 and CDR2 sequences are KGHSH and LQKENI. For the CDR3, the DNA is TGTGCCAGCTCACCGTTCACCCCCAGCTCTGGGGCCAACGTCCTGACTTTC. It is translated as CASSPFTPSSGANVLTF.

V and J are TRBV29-1 and TRBJ2-3; 13 bases fit TRBD2. CDR3 length: 20 amino acids. V was pared by 5 bases and J by 0 bases, with 17 bases of the junction left unmatched. Germline V lookup: CDR1 SQVTM, CDR2 ANQGSEA. DNA of the CDR3: TGCAGCGTTTTGGATAATGGACTAGCGGGAGTTTGGAGTAGCACAGATACGCAGTATTTT. This codes for CSVLDNGLAGVWSSTDTQYF.

The rearrangement links TRBV11-2 to TRBJ1-3; 10 bases are a match to TRBD1. The V gene end was trimmed by 3 bases and the J gene end by 11 bases; junction bases not matched to a gene: 7. The CDR3 runs 14 residues. The germline V gene has CDR1 SGHAT and CDR2 FQNNGV. The CDR3 sequence is CASSFGTGATAIYF. The CDR3 coding sequence is TGTGCCAGCAGCTTCGGGACAGGGGCCACTGCCATATATTTT. The whole variable domain, remainder taken from reference TRBV11-2 and TRBJ1-3, is EAGVAQSPRYKIIEKRQSVAFWCNPISGHATLYWYQQILGQGPKLLIQFQNNGVVDDSQLPKDRFSAERLKGVDSTLKIQPAKLEDSAVYLCASSFGTGATAIYFGEGSWLTVV.

The CDR3 coding sequence is TGTGCCAGCAGCCAAAACAGGGCTTCATGGGAGCAGTACTTC. It is translated as CASSQNRASWEQYF. V and J are TRBV3-1 (or the pseudogene TRBV3-2) and TRBJ2-7; tentative D call: TRBD1 (6 bases). From germline, CDR1 is LGHDT and CDR2 YNNKEL (reference sequence). Trimming stripped 2 bases from V and 7 bases from J, with 15 bases between. The CDR3 has 14 residues.

V is TRBV28 and J is TRBJ1-2, with 7 positions matching TRBD1. This CDR3 has 13 amino acids. Germline-derived CDR1 and CDR2 are MDHEN and SYDVKM. V lost 2 bases, J lost 7 bases, and 4 bases stayed unmatched. The CDR3 sequence: CASSLDRVAGYTF. In nucleotides, the CDR3 is TGTGCCAGCAGTTTAGACAGGGTGGCTGGCTACACCTTC.

The gene calls are TRBV7-2 and TRBJ2-3; 8 bases are shared with TRBD1. This CDR3 has 15 amino acids. From germline, CDR1 is SGHTA and CDR2 FQGNSA. Trimming took 4 bases from V and 6 from J; bases not matched to a gene: 9. CDR3: CASSSYFRQGDTQYF. The CDR3 coding sequence is TGTGCCAGCAGCTCCTACTTCAGACAGGGGGATACGCAGTATTTT. The whole variable domain, filled in from reference TRBV7-2 and TRBJ2-3, reads GAGVSQSPSNKVTEKGKDVELRCDPISGHTALYWYRQSLGQGLEFLIYFQGNSAPDKSGLPSDRFSAERTGGSVSTLTIQRTQQEDSAVYLCASSSYFRQGDTQYFGPGTRLTVL.

Concerning this clone itself: This specimen includes other DNA sequences encoding the same CDR3. The J gene is TRBJ2-5, the V gene TRBV6-5; possibly TRBD1 for D (6 bases). The length of the CDR3 is 13 residues. V shed 0 bases and J shed 4 bases, with 6 bases lying between them. Germline CDR1 and CDR2: MNHEY and SVGAGI. Written as DNA, the CDR3 is TGTGCCAGCAGTTACTCCAGGGGAGAGACCCAGTACTTC. It encodes CASSYSRGETQYF.

This clone was observed once. V is TRBV19 and J is TRBJ2-3; the D is unclear. The CDR3 length is 12 residues. Germline V gene data show CDR1 as LNHDA and CDR2 as SQIVND (reference sequence). The V and J ends lost 4 bases and 4 bases respectively, with 6 bases between them. CDR3 sequence (DNA): TGTGCCAGTAGTACTCTCTCAGATACGCAGTATTTT. Amino acid sequence: CASSTLSDTQYF.

The chain is built from TRBV19 and TRBJ2-6; 9 positions match TRBD1. Germline CDR1 LNHDA, CDR2 SQIVND (reference sequence). The CDR3 length is 15 residues. Trimming at V came to 5 bases and at J to 12 bases, leaving 11 bases not matched to a gene. In DNA form, the CDR3 reads TGTGCCAGTAGTCCCAGGACAGGGGTGGGAGGCGTCCTGACTTTC. Residues: CASSPRTGVGGVLTF.

The rearrangement links TRBV5-1 to TRBJ2-3; the match to TRBD1 covers 11 bases. After removal of 3 bases from V and 1 base from J, the junction contained 7 bases not matched to a gene. Germline V gene lookup returns CDR1 SGHRS and CDR2 YFSETQ. The CDR3 length is 17 residues. The DNA of the CDR3 is TGCGCCAGCAGCTCCTCCGGGACAGGGGGAGGCACAGATACGCAGTATTTT. Its protein product is CASSSSGTGGGTDTQYF.

This clone appeared a single time. The genes are TRBV28 and TRBJ2-5; D not resolved. Germline V gene sequence: CDR1 MDHEN, CDR2 SYDVKM. V was clipped by 8 bases and J by 3 bases, with 13 bases between them. The length of the CDR3 is 13 residues. The CDR3 DNA sequence: TGTGCCAGCGCGTCCCGTCAGGAAGAGACCCAGTACTTC. Its protein is CASASRQEETQYF.

This chain links TRBV5-1 with TRBJ2-1; 13 bases fit TRBD2. V shed 3 bases, J shed 5 bases, and the junction held 2 bases outside the gene matches. CDR1 and CDR2 from the germline V gene are SGHRS and YFSETQ. This CDR3 region has 15 residues. CDR3 protein: CASSWGTSGNNEQFF. In DNA form, the CDR3 reads TGCGCCAGCAGCTGGGGGACTAGCGGGAACAATGAGCAGTTCTTC.

CDR3 sequence reads: CASSLPGQGTYF. DNA of the CDR3: TGTGCCAGCAGCCTTCCGGGACAGGGGACGTACTTC. The chain employs TRBV4-2 and TRBJ2-7; 10 bases agree with TRBD1. CDR1 is LGHNA, CDR2 YNFKEQ, per germline. Germline trimming cut 4 bases from V and 12 bases from J; bases unmatched to any gene: 6. CDR3 size: 12 residues.

The CDR3 bases are TGCGCCAGCGGGCACGGGACTCCTTCCTACGAGCAGTACTTC. It specifies CASGHGTPSYEQYF. This chain joins TRBV5-1 and TRBJ2-7; D might be TRBD2 (6 bases). Germline V lookup: CDR1 SGHRS, CDR2 YFSETQ. Between the trimmed V and J ends, which lost 7 bases and 1 base, there was a span of 15 bases. This CDR3 is built from 14 residues.

This sequence joins TRBV2 and TRBJ1-2; D possibly corresponds to TRBD1 (5 bases). V dropped 3 bases and J dropped 4 bases, with 12 bases sitting between them. CDR1 and CDR2 from the germline V gene are SNHLY and FYNNEI. The CDR3 has 14 residues. CDR3 nucleotides: TGTGCCAGCAGTGATAGGGGTTCGAGCTATGGCTACACCTTC. It codes for CASSDRGSSYGYTF.

V and J are TRBV24-1 and TRBJ1-1; 9 nucleotides agree with TRBD1. Germline V gene data show CDR1 as KGHDR and CDR2 as SFDVKD. V shed 2 bases, J shed 6 bases, and the junction held 12 bases outside the gene matches. This CDR3 spans 17 amino acids. The CDR3 nucleotides are TGTGCCACCAGTGATTCAAACATACAGGGGGCTAGGGCTGAAGCTTTCTTT. Its translation: CATSDSNIQGARAEAFF.

This sequence joins TRBV7-9 and TRBJ1-4, with D perhaps matching TRBD1 (5 bases). CDR3 length: 15 residues. Germline assignment: CDR1 SEHNR and CDR2 FQNEAQ (reference sequence). V was trimmed by 2 bases and J by 5 bases, leaving 12 bases between them. The CDR3 nucleotides are TGTGCCAGCAGCTTATCGTTTGCAGGGAATGAAAAACTGTTTTTT. It encodes CASSLSFAGNEKLFF.

The chain couples TRBV10-1 to TRBJ2-3; D is possibly TRBD1 (6 bases). The CDR3 has 15 residues. V was trimmed by 6 bases and J by 0 bases, leaving 13 bases between them. Per germline, CDR1 WNHNN and CDR2 SYGVQD (reference sequence). CDR3 sequence: CASSPGDTSTDTQYF. In DNA, the CDR3 is TGCGCCAGCAGCCCAGGGGATACCAGCACAGATACGCAGTATTTT.

The V call is TRBV20-1, the J call TRBJ2-3, with 9 nucleotides matching TRBD2. After removal of 3 bases from V and 4 bases from J, the junction contained 14 bases not matched to a gene. Per germline, CDR1 DFQATT and CDR2 SNEGSKA (reference sequence). There are 17 residues in the CDR3. The CDR3: CSASLVAGDSGADTQYF. The DNA for the CDR3 is TGCAGTGCTAGTCTGGTAGCGGGAGACTCAGGCGCAGATACGCAGTATTTT.

As to this clone: A read error may produce the germline difference seen at one junction end. The chain carries TRBV7-7 and TRBJ2-6; 11 nucleotides agree with TRBD2. Germline-derived CDR1 and CDR2 are SSHAT and FNYEAQ (reference sequence). The CDR3 extends over 19 amino acids. In nucleotides, the CDR3 is TGTGCTAGCAGCTTAGCGGGAGGGAAAACAGTGACTGGGGCCAACGTCCTGACTTTC. Translation: CASSLAGGKTVTGANVLTF.

V is TRBV19 and J is TRBJ2-6; 7 bases line up with TRBD1. The CDR3 contains 18 residues. Trimming cost V 3 bases and J 1 base; bases outside gene matches: 9. Germline-derived CDR1 and CDR2 are LNHDA and SQIVND (reference sequence). CDR3 nucleotides: TGTGCCAGTAGTATTCTGAGACAGGGCTTGTCTGGGGCCAACGTCCTGACTTTC. This sequence encodes CASSILRQGLSGANVLTF.

The chain combines TRBV3-1 (or the pseudogene TRBV3-2) with TRBJ2-5; possibly TRBD2 for D (6 bases). Trimming shortened V by 1 base and J by 8 bases, and 14 bases separated the two germline ends. Germline assignment: CDR1 LGHDT and CDR2 YNNKEL (reference sequence). CDR3 length: 14 amino acids. The chain's CDR3 is CASSQGGQGGTQYF. As DNA, the CDR3 is TGTGCCAGCAGCCAAGGCGGGCAGGGAGGAACCCAGTACTTC.